This T cell receptor (beta chain) was recovered during a study of CD8+CD57+ T cells in acquired aplastic anemia. The table lists this clonotype with a few counts. CDR3 length: 14 amino acids. V lost 0 bases and J 2 bases, leaving 10 bases between the germline ends. CDR1 is SQVTM, CDR2 ANQGSEA, per germline. Sequenced patients had shown CD8+CD57+ cell expansion by flow cytometry. Profiling of TCR beta VDJ combinations and CDR3 sequences used genomic DNA as template. TCRdb recomputed calls from the reads with MiXCR, one row per CDR3 protein. This table holds about 180,000 distinct CDR3 sequences, around 50% found once.

The sample consisted of sorted CD4+, CD8+, or CD8+CD57+ T cells (not recorded which) from PBMCs. This receptor was identified in a human donor with aplastic anemia. The chain links TRBV29-1 to TRBJ1-2; no reliable D call. CDR3: CSVEDAPGNYGYTF. The CDR3 nucleotides read TGCAGCGTTGAAGATGCACCTGGGAACTATGGCTACACCTTC.